This T cell receptor beta chain was captured by sequencing in a study of PD-1 blockade in classical Hodgkin lymphoma. Findings and caveats of the study: CD4+ TCR diversity climbed significantly by C4D1, unlike CD8+ TCR diversity. Newly diagnosed patients were reported to exhibit reduced baseline TCR diversity relative to healthy donors.

Each patient's relapse followed autologous stem cell transplantation, and brentuximab vedotin exposure varied. CDR1 is SNHLY and CDR2 is FYNNEI in the germline V gene. This CDR3 has 14 residues. V shed 7 bases and J 5 bases; nucleotides not matched to a gene: 7. The assay was immunoSEQ multiplex PCR, and TCRdb's table has in-frame clones only and misses some. The profile shows roughly 41,000 clones, 65% to 80% of them singletons. This clone has more than one count but fewer than ten. Its antigen is not identified. The TCR originated in a human donor with classical Hodgkin lymphoma. The input for sequencing was peripheral blood mononuclear cells (PBMCs), taken at baseline. This chain joins TRBV2 and TRBJ1-1; 10 positions match TRBD1. As DNA, the CDR3 is TGTGCCAGCATAAGGGACAGGGGAAGTACTGAAGCTTTCTTT. Protein product: CASIRDRGSTEAFF. The complete variable domain, with remaining parts taken from reference TRBV2 and TRBJ1-1, reads EPEVTQTPSHQVTQMGQEVILRCVPISNHLYFYWYRQILGQKVEFLVSFYNNEISEKSEIFDDQFSVERPDGSNFTLKIRSTKLEDSAMYFCASIRDRGSTEAFFGQGTRLTVV.